This is a list of T cell receptor beta chains from one sample in a study of T-cell reconstitution after alpha-beta-depleted transplantation in children. TCRdb ran MiXCR on the PCR reads and lists one entry per CDR3 protein. The repertoire holds about 610,000 distinct CDR3 sequences, with over 9.5% as singletons. Here the sequenced sample was PBMCs from the stem cell graft donor, taken from the stem cell graft. These TCRs come from a human donor who donated a stem cell graft to a child with acute myeloid leukemia. Each CDR3 is given with its conserved first and last residue. Fields, in order: J gene, clone size, V gene, D gene, CDR3 protein, CDR3 DNA. D genes are given only for firm matches. Rows may omit the clone size; those that give it use once, few, many or a size class.

TRBJ2-5 | - | TRBV18 | TRBD1 | CASSPLRTGGETQYF | TGTGCCAGCTCGCCACTTCGGACAGGGGGAGAGACCCAGTACTTC
TRBJ1-1 | few | TRBV15 | - | CATSRDQLQGKAFF | TGTGCCACCAGCAGAGATCAATTACAGGGAAAAGCTTTCTTT
TRBJ2-2 | few | TRBV2 | TRBD1 | CASDWRQRGRSGELFF | TGTGCCAGCGATTGGCGCCAAAGGGGGCGAAGCGGGGAGCTGTTTTTT
TRBJ1-2 | few | TRBV29-1 | - | CSVDLVVLNYGYTF | TGCAGCGTTGACCTTGTTGTTCTCAACTATGGCTACACCTTC
TRBJ2-5 | many | TRBV29-1 | - | CSVRGLAGETQYF | TGCAGCGTGAGAGGCCTAGCAGGGGAGACCCAGTACTTC
TRBJ2-1 | many | TRBV7-3 | TRBD2 | CASSLSLAGGFAHEQFF | TGTGCCAGCAGCCTCTCTTTAGCGGGAGGGTTTGCCCATGAGCAGTTCTTC
TRBJ2-3 | - | TRBV7-2 | - | CASSPDAWYTDTQYF | TGTGCCAGCAGCCCGGACGCTTGGTACACAGATACGCAGTATTTT
TRBJ1-5 | many | TRBV20-1 | - | CSATRAQVGGDQPQHF | TGCAGTGCTACCCGGGCCCAGGTGGGGGGGGATCAGCCCCAGCATTTT
TRBJ2-5 | many | TRBV5-6 | TRBD1 | CASSLSRNTVPGGQEETQYF | TGTGCCAGCAGCTTGTCGCGCAACACCGTGCCAGGGGGCCAAGAAGAGACCCAGTACTTC
TRBJ1-1 | few | TRBV30 | TRBD1 | CAWISRGVTQDMNTEAFF | TGTGCCTGGATTTCCAGGGGGGTAACACAAGACATGAACACTGAAGCTTTCTTT
TRBJ2-2 | - | TRBV5-1 | - | CASSAISEGTGELFF | TGCGCCAGCAGCGCGATAAGCGAGGGGACCGGGGAGCTGTTTTTT
TRBJ2-3 | few | TRBV10-3 | - | CAISAAGTDTQYF | TGTGCCATCAGTGCAGCCGGCACGGATACGCAGTATTTT
TRBJ2-2 | few | TRBV6-2/TRBV6-3 | - | CASSPRLGGTGELFF | TGTGCCAGCAGTCCGCGACTAGGGGGCACCGGGGAGCTGTTTTTT
TRBJ2-4 | - | TRBV5-1 | TRBD1 | CASSYTGGKNIQYF | TGCGCCAGCAGCTACACAGGGGGCAAAAACATTCAGTACTTC
TRBJ2-5 | few | TRBV10-3 | TRBD1 | CAISSGTGRQETQYF | TGTGCCATCAGTTCGGGGACAGGTCGGCAAGAGACCCAGTACTTC
TRBJ2-6 | - | TRBV5-1 | - | CASSPERLAIGANVLTF | TGCGCCAGCAGCCCGGAAAGGCTAGCAATTGGGGCCAACGTCCTGACTTTC
TRBJ2-3 | - | TRBV20-1 | - | CSAPIPDTQYF | TGCAGTGCCCCAATTCCAGATACGCAGTATTTT
TRBJ2-7 | - | TRBV18 | TRBD1 | CASSLRTGALEQYF | TGTGCCAGCTCACTAAGGACAGGGGCCCTCGAGCAGTACTTC
TRBJ2-2 | many | TRBV7-9 | TRBD1 | CASTQTTGENTGELFF | TGTGCCAGCACCCAAACTACAGGGGAGAACACCGGGGAGCTGTTTTTT
TRBJ2-3 | many | TRBV5-1 | TRBD2 | CASSSIAGEADTQYF | TGCGCCAGCAGCTCGATAGCGGGAGAGGCAGATACGCAGTATTTT
TRBJ2-1 | - | TRBV11-2 | TRBD1 | CASSRTPGQVYNEQFF | TGTGCCAGCAGCCGTACCCCGGGACAGGTCTACAATGAGCAGTTCTTC
TRBJ1-3 | many | TRBV9 | TRBD1 | CASSIGQDSGNTIYF | TGTGCCAGCAGCATCGGACAGGACTCTGGAAACACCATATATTTT
TRBJ2-1 | - | TRBV20-1 | - | CSASAGGGSYNEQFF | TGCAGTGCTAGCGCAGGGGGAGGCTCCTACAATGAGCAGTTCTTC
TRBJ2-3 | - | TRBV7-2 | - | CASSHRSDTQYF | TGTGCCAGCAGCCACCGTTCAGATACGCAGTATTTT
TRBJ1-6 | - | TRBV12-3/TRBV12-4 | - | CASSWGGAGSPLHF | TGTGCCAGCAGTTGGGGGGGGGCAGGATCACCCCTCCACTTT
TRBJ2-3 | few | TRBV4-3 | - | CASSQDLRTRAGVTDTQYF | TGCGCCAGCAGCCAAGATTTACGAACTAGAGCGGGTGTCACAGATACGCAGTATTTT
TRBJ2-1 | many | TRBV6-1 | - | CASVNRDPGVDEQFF | TGTGCCAGCGTAAACCGGGACCCGGGGGTGGATGAGCAGTTCTTC
TRBJ2-7 | few | TRBV10-3 | TRBD2 | CAISGGDGRGIREQYF | TGTGCCATCAGTGGCGGGGACGGGAGGGGGATTCGGGAGCAGTACTTC
TRBJ2-1 | many | TRBV29-1 | TRBD1 | CSVDPRTGGEQFF | TGCAGCGTTGACCCGAGGACAGGGGGCGAGCAGTTCTTC
TRBJ2-5 | many | TRBV12-3/TRBV12-4 | TRBD2 | CASSLQGGLGTQYF | TGTGCCAGCAGTTTACAGGGAGGGTTGGGGACCCAGTACTTC
TRBJ2-7 | few | TRBV11-2 | TRBD1 | CASSFSRTGGMGEQYF | TGTGCCAGCAGCTTTTCCCGGACAGGGGGGATGGGGGAGCAGTACTTC
TRBJ2-4 | - | TRBV5-1 | TRBD2 | CASSHRRTEGRGNIQYF | TGCGCCAGCAGCCATCGCCGGACGGAGGGGAGGGGAAACATTCAGTACTTC
TRBJ2-1 | many | TRBV29-1 | TRBD2 | CSSVSGRAMNEQFF | TGCAGCTCGGTTTCCGGGAGGGCTATGAATGAGCAGTTCTTC
TRBJ1-2 | few | TRBV7-1 | - | CASSPGLGLYGYTF | TGTGCCAGCAGCCCTGGGCTGGGATTATATGGCTACACCTTC
TRBJ2-6 | - | TRBV5-1 | - | CASSLDLATNVLTF | TGCGCCAGCAGCTTGGATTTGGCGACCAACGTCCTGACTTTC
TRBJ2-6 | - | TRBV28 | TRBD1 | CASKTQGTGANVLTF | TGTGCCAGCAAGACACAGGGGACTGGGGCCAACGTCCTGACTTTC
TRBJ2-6 | few | TRBV15 | - | CATGRGLTGANVLTF | TGTGCCACCGGACGAGGGTTGACTGGGGCCAACGTCCTGACTTTC
TRBJ2-3 | many | TRBV2 | - | CASSTGIQDYTQYF | TGTGCCAGCAGTACCGGGATTCAAGACTATACGCAGTATTTT
TRBJ1-5 | few | TRBV6-5 | TRBD1 | CASSYSRQGSRPQHF | TGTGCCAGCAGTTACTCAAGACAGGGGAGTCGGCCCCAGCATTTT
TRBJ1-5 | few | TRBV20-1 | - | CSARDWVQPQHF | TGCAGTGCTAGAGATTGGGTTCAGCCCCAGCATTTT